Listed below are T cell receptor beta chains from one sample, sequenced in a study of T-cell reconstitution after alpha-beta-depleted transplantation in children. TCRdb processed the PCR reads anew with MiXCR; each CDR3 protein has one entry. The profile covers some 530,000 distinct CDR3 sequences, with roughly an eighth appearing a single time and 5% to 6% taken by the ten largest. The sequencing here drew on PBMCs from the stem cell graft donor, taken from the stem cell graft. The receptors here all came from a human donor who donated a stem cell graft to a child with combined immunodeficiency. Each CDR3 is given with its conserved first and last residue. D genes are given only for firm matches. Some rows mark clone size as missing; the rest say once, few, many or name a class of expanded clone.

>TRBV27|NA|TRBJ2-1|NA
TGTGCCAGCAATAGGATGGGGAGTCGGTACAATGAGCAGTTCTTC
CASNRMGSRYNEQFF
>TRBV27|NA|TRBJ2-5|few
TGTGCCAGCACCCTCGCGGGCCATTTAGAGACCCAGTACTTC
CASTLAGHLETQYF
>TRBV11-1|NA|TRBJ1-2|few
TGTGCCAGCAGCTTCGGGACAAAACATTCCAACTATGGCTACACCTTC
CASSFGTKHSNYGYTF
>TRBV9|NA|TRBJ2-4|many
TGTGCCAGCAGCGTAGTCAGGGGTAATGACATTCAGTACTTC
CASSVVRGNDIQYF
>TRBV9|TRBD2|TRBJ2-3|many
TGTGCCAGTAAGCCGAGGGGACTAGCGGGAGAAGATACGCAGTATTTT
CASKPRGLAGEDTQYF
>TRBV3-1|NA|TRBJ2-2|NA
TGTGCCAGCAGCCAAATGGCAAACACCGGGGAGCTGTTTTTT
CASSQMANTGELFF
>TRBV9|TRBD1|TRBJ1-4|few
TGTGCCAGCAGCAGGACAGGGGCTAATGAAAAACTGTTTTTT
CASSRTGANEKLFF
>TRBV18|TRBD2|TRBJ2-3|NA
TGTGCCAGCTCATCGGGACTAGCGGGGCGCACAGATACGCAGTATTTT
CASSSGLAGRTDTQYF
>TRBV12-3/TRBV12-4|NA|TRBJ2-4|many
TGTGCCAGCAGTTCTTCAAGGGCCGGTCTAGCCAAAAACATTCAGTACTTC
CASSSSRAGLAKNIQYF
>TRBV27|NA|TRBJ2-3|few
TGTGCCAGCAGTTTTGGGGGAGGTGTAGATACGCAGTATTTT
CASSFGGGVDTQYF
>TRBV27|NA|TRBJ1-6|NA
TGTGCCAGCAGTTTACAGGGCAGGGGCCCCTATAATTCACCCCTCCACTTT
CASSLQGRGPYNSPLHF
>TRBV12-3/TRBV12-4|TRBD2|TRBJ2-2|few
TGTGCCAGCAGTCTAGCGGGAGGGCCGGTCGGGGAGCTGTTTTTT
CASSLAGGPVGELFF
>TRBV6-5|TRBD1|TRBJ2-7|many
TGTGCCAGCAGCCTTGGACAGGGCCACGAGCAGTACTTC
CASSLGQGHEQYF
>TRBV28|TRBD1|TRBJ2-7|few
TGTGCCAGCAGTCTCTCCTCGACAGGGGACGAGCAGTACTTC
CASSLSSTGDEQYF
>TRBV12-3/TRBV12-4|NA|TRBJ2-5|many
TGTGCCAGCAGTGATCGGGGCAGAGAGACCCAGTACTTC
CASSDRGRETQYF
>TRBV28|NA|TRBJ2-7|many
TGTGCCAGCAGTGTCACTAGCCGACCCGAGTCCGAGCAGTACTTC
CASSVTSRPESEQYF
>TRBV9|NA|TRBJ2-2|many
TGTGCCAGCAGCGTAGGGGGCGCGGCGAACACCGGGGAGCTGTTTTTT
CASSVGGAANTGELFF
>TRBV9|NA|TRBJ1-3|few
TGTGCCAGCAGCACCTCGGGGTTACGTTCTGGAAACACCATATATTTT
CASSTSGLRSGNTIYF
>TRBV19|TRBD1|TRBJ2-3|NA
TGTGCCACCCAAAAATGGACAGGGTCTTATACGCAGTATTTT
CATQKWTGSYTQYF
>TRBV14|NA|TRBJ2-5|few
TGTGCCAGCAGCCAAATAGGCCATGGGGGGACCCAGTACTTC
CASSQIGHGGTQYF
>TRBV20-1|TRBD1|TRBJ1-1|many
TGCAGTGCTAGAGATCCACAGGGGGACACTGAAGCTTTCTTT
CSARDPQGDTEAFF
>TRBV9|TRBD1|TRBJ2-7|NA
TGTGCCAGCAGCTCCGGGACAGGAGTGGCCTCCTACGAGCAGTACTTC
CASSSGTGVASYEQYF
>TRBV7-8|TRBD2|TRBJ2-1|NA
TGTGCCAGCTTATTGGAGGGAGGGGTTTACAATGAGCAGTTCTTC
CASLLEGGVYNEQFF
>TRBV20-1|NA|TRBJ1-1|few
TGCAGTGCTAGCATAATGAACACTGAAGCTTTCTTT
CSASIMNTEAFF
>TRBV25-1|TRBD2|TRBJ2-1|many
TGTGCCGCTAGCGGGAGGCCCCTTCTCAATGAGCAGTTCTTC
CAASGRPLLNEQFF
>TRBV12-3/TRBV12-4|TRBD1|TRBJ1-2|few
TGTGCCAGCAGTGCCGGGGACAGGGTCGGTACCTTC
CASSAGDRVGTF
>TRBV20-1|TRBD2|TRBJ2-1|NA
TGCAGTGCTGTAGCGGGAGGGTCCTACAATGAGCAGTTCTTC
CSAVAGGSYNEQFF
>TRBV20-1|NA|TRBJ2-7|NA
TGCAGTGCTAGAGGCATTAGGGAAGGGTCCTACGAGCAGTACTTC
CSARGIREGSYEQYF
>TRBV11-2|TRBD2|TRBJ2-3|NA
TGTGCCAGCAGCACAACCCCTTCCCGGGGGGGAGTTTTAGATACGCAGTATTTT
CASSTTPSRGGVLDTQYF
>TRBV4-1|NA|TRBJ2-7|medium-sized
TGCGCCAGCAGCCAAGAAGAGGTGTCCTACGAGCAGTACTTC
CASSQEEVSYEQYF
>TRBV12-3/TRBV12-4|NA|TRBJ2-3|NA
TGTGCCAGCAGTTTTGTTGCTTGGTTAGCAGGGGATACGCAGTATTTT
CASSFVAWLAGDTQYF
>TRBV12-3/TRBV12-4|NA|TRBJ2-4|many
TGTGCCAGCAGTCAGGGTCCGAACATTCAGTACTTC
CASSQGPNIQYF
>TRBV29-1|NA|TRBJ2-3|many
TGCAGCGGCCGGGCCCCGGTCGGCACAGATACGCAGTATTTT
CSGRAPVGTDTQYF
>TRBV5-4|TRBD2|TRBJ2-7|NA
TGTGCCAGCAGCTTATGGGGACTAGCGGGAGGAGTTGGCTACGAGCAGTACTTC
CASSLWGLAGGVGYEQYF
>TRBV16|TRBD1|TRBJ2-7|few
TGTGCCAGCAGCCAATCAGACAGGGTTCGGTCCGAGCAGTACTTC
CASSQSDRVRSEQYF
>TRBV5-4|NA|TRBJ1-6|NA
TGTGCCAGCAGCTTGGAACCGGGGAATAATTCACCCCTCCACTTT
CASSLEPGNNSPLHF
>TRBV27|NA|TRBJ2-3|few
TGTGCCAGCAGTCCCCAAGGGAGAAATCTTGCAGATACGCAGTATTTT
CASSPQGRNLADTQYF
>TRBV7-3|TRBD2|TRBJ2-4|NA
TGTGCCAGCAGCTCACTAGCGGGGAAAAACATTCAGTACTTC
CASSSLAGKNIQYF
>TRBV3-1|TRBD2|TRBJ2-1|many
TGTGCCAGCAGCCGTGGACTAGCGGGAGGGTATGAGCAGTTCTTC
CASSRGLAGGYEQFF
>TRBV12-3/TRBV12-4|NA|TRBJ2-7|few
TGTGCCAGCAGTGTGGTAGAACGTTACGAGCAGTACTTC
CASSVVERYEQYF
>TRBV10-3|TRBD1|TRBJ2-7|many
TGTGCCATCAGCGCCGGGACAGGGATCGGTCGGCAGTACTTC
CAISAGTGIGRQYF
>TRBV12-3/TRBV12-4|NA|TRBJ2-1|many
TGTGCCAGCATCAAACACGGGGGCTCCTACAATGAGCAGTTCTTC
CASIKHGGSYNEQFF
>TRBV3-1|TRBD2|TRBJ2-1|many
TGTGCCAGCAGCCAAGATACTAGCGGGTACAATGAGCAGTTCTTC
CASSQDTSGYNEQFF
>TRBV7-2|NA|TRBJ2-5|few
TGTGCCAGCAGCTTGGTGGGAGACGAGACCCAGTACTTC
CASSLVGDETQYF
>TRBV7-9|TRBD1|TRBJ2-7|NA
TGTGCCAGCAGCTTGGGGGACCGGACAGGCGGAGACGAGCAGTACTTC
CASSLGDRTGGDEQYF
>TRBV30|NA|TRBJ2-7|few
TGTGCCTGGAGTGTACCCTTCAACGAGCAGTACTTC
CAWSVPFNEQYF